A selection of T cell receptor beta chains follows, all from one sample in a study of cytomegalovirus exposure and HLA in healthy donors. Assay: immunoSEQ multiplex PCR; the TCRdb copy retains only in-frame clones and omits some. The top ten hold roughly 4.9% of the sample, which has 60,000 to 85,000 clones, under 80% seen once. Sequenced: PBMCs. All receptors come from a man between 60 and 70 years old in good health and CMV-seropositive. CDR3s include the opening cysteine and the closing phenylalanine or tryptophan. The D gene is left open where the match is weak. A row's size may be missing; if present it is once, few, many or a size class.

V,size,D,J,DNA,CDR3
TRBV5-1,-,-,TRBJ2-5,TGCGCCAGCAGCTTGAGACAACAAGAGACCCAGTACTTC,CASSLRQQETQYF
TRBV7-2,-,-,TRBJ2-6,TGTGCCAGCACCCGAGACGACAGAGCGAGCTCTGGGGCCAACGTCCTGACTTTC,CASTRDDRASSGANVLTF
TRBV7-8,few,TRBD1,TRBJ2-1,TGTGCCAGCAGCTTAGGGGGACAGGGAAGCTCCTACAATGAGCAGTTCTTC,CASSLGGQGSSYNEQFF
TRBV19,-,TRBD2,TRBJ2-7,TGTGCCAGTGGGACTAGCGGGAATTCCTACGAGCAGTACTTC,CASGTSGNSYEQYF
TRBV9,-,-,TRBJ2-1,TGTGCCAGCAGCGTCGTGGGGCGGGAACAGTTCTTC,CASSVVGREQFF
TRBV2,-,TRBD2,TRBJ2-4,TGTGCCAGCAGAGCGGGAGGGCTCCATTTCGTAGCCAAAAACATTCAGTACTTC,CASRAGGLHFVAKNIQYF
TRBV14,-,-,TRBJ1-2,TGTGCCAGCAGCCAAGATCGTATCTATGGCTACACCTTC,CASSQDRIYGYTF
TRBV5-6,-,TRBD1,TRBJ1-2,TGTGCCAGCAGCTTGGGTGGGACAGGGGCCACTAACTATGGCTACACCTTC,CASSLGGTGATNYGYTF
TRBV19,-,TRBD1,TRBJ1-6,TGTGCCAGTAGTCCCTCCCGTGGGACAGGGGGTTCACCCCTCCACTTT,CASSPSRGTGGSPLHF
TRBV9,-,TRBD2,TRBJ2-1,TGTGCCAGCAGCCCACGACTAGCGGGGGCCAATTACAATGAGCAGTTCTTC,CASSPRLAGANYNEQFF
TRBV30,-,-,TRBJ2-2,TGTGCCTGGAGTGTAGGAGGCACCGGGGAGCTGTTTTTT,CAWSVGGTGELFF
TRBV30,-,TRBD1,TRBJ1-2,TGTGCCTGGAGTGTACCAGGGGGCGCCGATGGCTACACCTTC,CAWSVPGGADGYTF
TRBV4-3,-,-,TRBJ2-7,TGCGCCAGCAGCCAAGATGAGGGGGGGCCCTACGAGCAGTACTTC,CASSQDEGGPYEQYF
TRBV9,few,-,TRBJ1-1,TGTGCCAGCAGCGTAAACTCGGTGAACACTGAAGCTTTCTTT,CASSVNSVNTEAFF
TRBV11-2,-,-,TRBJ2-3,TGTGCCAGCAGCTTGGGACTGAGCACAGATACGCAGTATTTT,CASSLGLSTDTQYF
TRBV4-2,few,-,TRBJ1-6,TGTGCCAGCAGCCAAGGGTCGGGGGATGGTTCACCCCTCCACTTT,CASSQGSGDGSPLHF
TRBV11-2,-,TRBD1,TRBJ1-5,TGTGCCAGCAGCTTATCCACACTGGACAGGGGGAATCAGCCCCAGCATTTT,CASSLSTLDRGNQPQHF
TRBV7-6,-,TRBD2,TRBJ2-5,TGTGCCAGCAGCTTAGAGGAGCGGGGGAACCAAGAGACCCAGTACTTC,CASSLEERGNQETQYF
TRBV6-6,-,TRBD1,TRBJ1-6,TGTGCCAGCAGTTCGGGGACAGGAATCTATAATTCACCCCTCCACTTT,CASSSGTGIYNSPLHF
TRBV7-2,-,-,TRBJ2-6,TGTGCCAGCAGCTTCCGGGATCCACGGGGCTCTGGGGCCAACGTCCTGACTTTC,CASSFRDPRGSGANVLTF
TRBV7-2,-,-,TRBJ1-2,TGTGCCAGCAGCCATACGACGGGATCTTTCTATGGCTACACCTTC,CASSHTTGSFYGYTF
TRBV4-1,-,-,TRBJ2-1,TGCGCCAGCAGTCTGTTCGCGGGGCCCTACAATGAGCAGTTCTTC,CASSLFAGPYNEQFF
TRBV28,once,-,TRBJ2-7,TGTGCCAGCTCTAGGGGCGACGAGCAGTACTTC,CASSRGDEQYF
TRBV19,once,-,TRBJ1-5,TGTGCCAGTAGTATGAAGGGGTGGAGTACCCTATACAATCAGCCCCAGCATTTT,CASSMKGWSTLYNQPQHF
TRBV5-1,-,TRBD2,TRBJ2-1,TGCGCCAGCTGCCCTGGAGTGGGGGGGACCTACAATGAGCAGTTCTTC,CASCPGVGGTYNEQFF
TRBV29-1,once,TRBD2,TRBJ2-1,TGCAGCGCCCCGGGACTAGCGGTTGAGGAGCAGTTCTTC,CSAPGLAVEEQFF
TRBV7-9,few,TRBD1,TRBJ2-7,TGTGCCAGCAGAAGGGGACAGGCGAGCTCCTACGAGCAGTACTTC,CASRRGQASSYEQYF
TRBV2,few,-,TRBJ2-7,TGTGCCTTCCTGAGGGAAGGGAAGCAGTACTTC,CAFLREGKQYF
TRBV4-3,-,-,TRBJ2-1,TGCGCCAGCAGCCAGGGAAGGGGGTTAATCGACAATGAGCAGTTCTTC,CASSQGRGLIDNEQFF
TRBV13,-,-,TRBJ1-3,TGTGCCAGCAGCGTCAGGGGCCTCTCTGGAAACACCATATATTTT,CASSVRGLSGNTIYF
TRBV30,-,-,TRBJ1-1,TGTGCCTGGAACAGCCTGAACACTGAAGCTTTCTTT,CAWNSLNTEAFF
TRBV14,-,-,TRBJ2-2,TGTGCCAGCAGCCAATGGAGGGGGGGGTCACGGACCGGGGAGCTGTTTTTT,CASSQWRGGSRTGELFF
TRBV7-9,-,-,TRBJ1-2,TGTGCCAGCAGCTTACTAGGGGCCGACGGTGCTAACTATGGCTACACCTTC,CASSLLGADGANYGYTF
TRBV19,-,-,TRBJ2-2,TGTGCCAGTAGTCCCGGGGATCGAGGGGAGCTGTTTTTT,CASSPGDRGELFF
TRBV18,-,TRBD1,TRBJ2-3,TGTGCCAGCTCACCTTCTAGGACAGGGGTTGGGGCAGATACGCAGTATTTT,CASSPSRTGVGADTQYF
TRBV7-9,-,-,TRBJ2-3,TGTGCCAGCAGCTCGTCGAGGGCAAGCACAGATACGCAGTATTTT,CASSSSRASTDTQYF
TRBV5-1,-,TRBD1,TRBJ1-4,TGCGCCAGCAGGTCAGGGGGCGCATATGAAAAACTGTTTTTT,CASRSGGAYEKLFF
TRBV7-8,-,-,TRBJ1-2,TGTGCCAGCAGCACTTCACGGGGGGATTTTCTTTCTGGCTACACCTTC,CASSTSRGDFLSGYTF
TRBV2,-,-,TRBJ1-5,TGTGCCAGCAGTGAGTGGCCCGTGGCCACCAATCAGCCCCAGCATTTT,CASSEWPVATNQPQHF
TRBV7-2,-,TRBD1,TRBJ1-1,TGTGCCAGCGGCCGGGACAGCTTGAACACTGAAGCTTTCTTT,CASGRDSLNTEAFF
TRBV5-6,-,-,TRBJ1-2,TGTGCCAGCAGCTTGGAGAGACTCTATGGCTACACCTTC,CASSLERLYGYTF
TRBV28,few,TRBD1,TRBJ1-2,TGTGCCAGTCCACTTCGGGACAGCCCAGGAGGCTACACCTTC,CASPLRDSPGGYTF
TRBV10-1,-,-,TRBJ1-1,TGCGCCAGCACCCTAGGCGCTGAAGCTTTCTTT,CASTLGAEAFF
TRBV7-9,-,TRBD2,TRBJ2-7,TGTGCCAGCAGCTTAATTCCTAGCGGGAGCTCCTACGAGCAGTACTTC,CASSLIPSGSSYEQYF
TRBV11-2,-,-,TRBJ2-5,TGTGCCAGCAGCCCGCAGCAAGAGACCCAGTACTTC,CASSPQQETQYF
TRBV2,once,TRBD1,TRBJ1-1,TGTGCCAGCAGTCGACAGGGGCCGAACACTGAAGCTTTCTTT,CASSRQGPNTEAFF
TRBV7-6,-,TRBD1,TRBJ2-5,TGTGCCAGCAGCCCCGGGACAGGGGGGTTGGAGACCCAGTACTTC,CASSPGTGGLETQYF
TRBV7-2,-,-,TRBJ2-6,TGTGCCAGCAGCTTAGGTTTTTCCAGGGTATCTGGGGCCAACGTCCTGACTTTC,CASSLGFSRVSGANVLTF
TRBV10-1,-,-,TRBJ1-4,TGCGCCAGCAGTGAGTCGACACGGGGGATAGGAGAAAAACTGTTTTTT,CASSESTRGIGEKLFF
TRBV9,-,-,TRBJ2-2,TGTGCCAGCAAAAAAACTGCAGGTTGGACCGGGGAGCTGTTTTTT,CASKKTAGWTGELFF
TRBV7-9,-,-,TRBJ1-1,TGTTCCAGCACTTACGACAGGGAAGCTTTCTTT,CSSTYDREAFF
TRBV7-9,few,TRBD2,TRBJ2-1,TGTGCCAGCAGACCCCGTGGAGGAGGGACTAGCGGGAGTGGTGAGCAGTTCTTC,CASRPRGGGTSGSGEQFF
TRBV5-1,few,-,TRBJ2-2,TGCGCCAGCAAGGAGGTCACCGGGGAGCTGTTTTTT,CASKEVTGELFF
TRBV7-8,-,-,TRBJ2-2,TGTGCCACAAGAAAAGCAGGGGTTGGCACCGGGGAGCTGTTTTTT,CATRKAGVGTGELFF
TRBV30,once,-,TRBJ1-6,TGTGCCTACCAATCGGGTTCTAATTCACCCCTCCACTTT,CAYQSGSNSPLHF
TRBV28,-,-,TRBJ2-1,TGTGCCAGCTCATGGCAGGGAGGCTACAATGAGCAGTTCTTC,CASSWQGGYNEQFF
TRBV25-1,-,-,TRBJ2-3,TGTGCCAGCGCCCTCAGCGGGCCTCTTAGCACAGATACGCAGTATTTT,CASALSGPLSTDTQYF
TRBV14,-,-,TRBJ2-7,TGTGCCAGCAGCCAACCCCCCCTACCCTACGAGCAGTACTTC,CASSQPPLPYEQYF
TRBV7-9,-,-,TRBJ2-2,TGTGCCAGCAGCTTATCGGGGAACACCGGGGAGCTGTTTTTT,CASSLSGNTGELFF
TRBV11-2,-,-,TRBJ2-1,TGTGCCAGCAGCTTAGGGACTGTTTCGGGCAGCTCCTACAATGAGCAGTTCTTC,CASSLGTVSGSSYNEQFF